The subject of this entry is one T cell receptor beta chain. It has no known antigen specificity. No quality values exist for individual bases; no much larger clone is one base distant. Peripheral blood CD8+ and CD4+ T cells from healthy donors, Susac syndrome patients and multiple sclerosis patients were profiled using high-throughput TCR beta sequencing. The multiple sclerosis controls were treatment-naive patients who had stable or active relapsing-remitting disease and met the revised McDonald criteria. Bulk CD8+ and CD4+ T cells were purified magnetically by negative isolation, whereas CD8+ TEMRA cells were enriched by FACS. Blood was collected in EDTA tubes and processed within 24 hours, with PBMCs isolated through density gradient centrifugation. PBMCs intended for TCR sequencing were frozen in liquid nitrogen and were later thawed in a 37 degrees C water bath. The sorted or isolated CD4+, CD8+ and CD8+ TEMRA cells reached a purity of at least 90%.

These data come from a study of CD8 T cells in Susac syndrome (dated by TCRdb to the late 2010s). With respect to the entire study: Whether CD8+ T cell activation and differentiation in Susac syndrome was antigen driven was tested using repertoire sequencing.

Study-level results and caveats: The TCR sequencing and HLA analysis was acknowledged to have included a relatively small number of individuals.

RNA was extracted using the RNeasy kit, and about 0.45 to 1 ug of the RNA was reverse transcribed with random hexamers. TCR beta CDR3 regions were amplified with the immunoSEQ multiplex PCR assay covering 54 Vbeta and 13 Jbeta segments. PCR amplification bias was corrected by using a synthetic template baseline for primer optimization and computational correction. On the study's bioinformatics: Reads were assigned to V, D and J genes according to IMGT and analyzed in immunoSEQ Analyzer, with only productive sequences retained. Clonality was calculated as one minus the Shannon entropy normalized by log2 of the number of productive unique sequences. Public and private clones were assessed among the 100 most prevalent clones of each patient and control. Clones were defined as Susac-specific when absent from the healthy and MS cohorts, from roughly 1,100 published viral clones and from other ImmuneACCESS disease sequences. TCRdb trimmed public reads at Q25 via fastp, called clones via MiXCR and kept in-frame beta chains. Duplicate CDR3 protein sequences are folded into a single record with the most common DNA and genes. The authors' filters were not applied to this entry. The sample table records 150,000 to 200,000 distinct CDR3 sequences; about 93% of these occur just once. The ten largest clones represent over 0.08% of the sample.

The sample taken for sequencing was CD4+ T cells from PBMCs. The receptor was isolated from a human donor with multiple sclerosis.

The nucleotide sequence reads TGTGCCAGCACCATTCAGTTATCTACCGTTGATACGCAGTATTTT. This is translated as CASTIQLSTVDTQYF. The chain joins TRBV2 to TRBJ2-3; no D segment can be confidently identified. Including the terminal cysteine and phenylalanine, the CDR3 comprises 15 residues. The entry retains the CDR3 DNA only, 45 bases that are in frame from base 1. The CDR1 and CDR2 encoded by the germline V gene are SNHLY and FYNNEI. The V and J ends are trimmed by 7 bases and 6 bases, leaving 20 bases between them.